This TCR beta chain was sequenced for a study of identical twins. Study-level findings and limits: It was out-of-frame TCR alpha sharing in monozygotic twins that models underestimated. Twin-shared out-of-frame alpha sequences showed excess low generation probability.

With regard to this clonotype: Its antigen is undetermined.

Using its own MiXCR run on the 5' RACE reads, TCRdb lists one record per CDR3 protein. The sample lists roughly 250,000 distinct CDR3 sequences; over 13% were seen once. Germline V CDR1 and CDR2: SGDLS, YYNGEE. The J segment lost 10 bases and the V segment lost 0 bases, leaving 6 bases of the junction unmatched. The CDR3 spans 15 residues. The origin of this receptor is a woman under 30 in good health. The chain carries TRBV9 and TRBJ2-1; 11 bases line up with TRBD2. Material for sequencing was memory (CD45RO+) T cells sorted from blood. This CDR3 reads CASSVDSGGAREQFF. The DNA of the CDR3 is TGTGCCAGCAGCGTAGATAGCGGGGGGGCAAGAGAGCAGTTCTTC.